These 19 T cell receptor beta chains were sequenced from one sample in a study of blood T cell repertoires in COVID-19. Using immunoSEQ multiplex PCR, the repertoire was profiled, and TCRdb retains in-frame clones only, with some absent. The sample holds almost 250,000 clones, approximately 90% seen once. Sequencing input: PBMCs or T cells enriched from blood (not recorded which). The receptors here all came from a woman in her twenties or thirties who had recovered from COVID-19.

This chain connects TRBV5-8 to TRBJ1-2, with TRBD1 matching 8 bases. J lost 2 bases, V lost 0 bases, and 3 bases had no gene match. The CDR3 is 15 residues long. In germline, CDR1 is SGHTS, CDR2 YDEGEE. CDR3 DNA sequence: TGTGCCAGCAGCTTGGCAGGGGGCCGGAACTATGGCTACACCTTC. The encoded protein is CASSLAGGRNYGYTF.

Comment on this clone: At one boundary the junction diverges from the germline segment, which might be a read error. This rearrangement joins TRBV7-7 to TRBJ2-2; 9 bases map to TRBD2. The CDR3 loop spans 19 amino acids. Germline V gene data show CDR1 as SSHAT and CDR2 as FNYEAQ (reference sequence). The CDR3 nucleotides read TGTGCTAGCAGCTTGTCGTTCGGCGGGAGGGCCTGGGACACCGGGGAGCTGTTTTTT. Protein product: CASSLSFGGRAWDTGELFF.

This clone was found a few times. The chain carries TRBV19 and TRBJ1-2, with no clear D. The germline gives CDR1 LNHDA, CDR2 SQIVND (reference sequence). Trimming cost V 4 bases and J 4 bases, with 10 bases left between them. This CDR3 spans 13 amino acids. CDR3 sequence: CASSRDTRYGYTF. The CDR3 DNA follows: TGTGCCAGTAGTAGAGACACGCGCTATGGCTACACCTTC.

This clone was counted once. The chain joins TRBV29-1 to TRBJ1-1; D remains ambiguous. V lost 6 bases and J lost 1, with 12 bases in between. This CDR3 is built from 13 residues. The germline V gene has CDR1 SQVTM and CDR2 ANQGSEA. This chain's CDR3 is CSVADGGNTEAFF. DNA of the CDR3: TGCAGCGTCGCCGACGGCGGGAACACTGAAGCTTTCTTT. The full variable domain, completed using reference TRBV29-1 and TRBJ1-1, is SAVISQKPSRDICQRGTSLTIQCQVDSQVTMMFWYRQQPGQSLTLIATANQGSEATYESGFVIDKFPISRPNLTFSTLTVSNMSPEDSSIYLCSVADGGNTEAFFGQGTRLTVV.

The chain couples TRBV15 to TRBJ1-3; a weak D match, TRBD1 (5 bases). Trimming removed 0 bases from V and 7 bases from J, with 13 bases in between. Germline assignment: CDR1 LNHNV and CDR2 YYDKDF (reference sequence). This CDR3 has 15 residues. The CDR3 spells CATSRDPGYFNTIYF. The CDR3 DNA is TGTGCCACCAGCAGAGATCCAGGGTACTTCAACACCATATATTTT. Looking up the rest from reference TRBV15 and TRBJ1-3 gives the full variable domain: DAMVIQNPRYQVTQFGKPVTLSCSQTLNHNVMYWYQQKSSQAPKLLFHYYDKDFNNEADTPDNFQSRRPNTSFCFLDIRSPGLGDTAMYLCATSRDPGYFNTIYFGEGSWLTVV.

This sequence joins TRBV5-8 and TRBJ1-5; 11 bases map to TRBD1. From germline, CDR1 is SGHTS and CDR2 YDEGEE. With 2 bases clipped from V and 5 bases from J, the junction kept 3 bases outside the gene matches. CDR3 length equals 15 residues. In DNA, the CDR3 is TGTGCCAGCAGCTTAGGGACAGGGGGGCATCAGCCCCAGCATTTT. It specifies CASSLGTGGHQPQHF.

CDR3 in amino acids: CASLTSGDTGELFF. DNA of the CDR3: TGTGCCAGCCTTACGTCCGGGGACACCGGGGAGCTGTTTTTT. V is TRBV28 and J is TRBJ2-2; weak D call: TRBD2 (5 bases). The CDR3 has 14 residues. V lost 8 bases and J 3 bases, leaving 13 bases between the germline ends. Per germline, CDR1 MDHEN and CDR2 SYDVKM.

The V gene is TRBV6-4, the J gene TRBJ1-2; D unclear. This CDR3 is built from 12 residues. In germline, CDR1 is MRHNA, CDR2 SNTAGT. Trimming took off 3 bases at V and 8 bases at J, with 10 bases between the two ends. The CDR3 loop is CASSEQNRGYTF. The DNA of the CDR3 is TGTGCCAGCAGTGAACAGAATCGGGGCTACACCTTC.

The genes are TRBV20-1 and TRBJ1-2; D is possibly TRBD1 (5 bases). Trimming shortened V by 4 bases and J by 11 bases, and 11 bases separated the two germline ends. Germline lookup yields CDR1 DFQATT and CDR2 SNEGSKA (reference sequence). This CDR3 comprises 10 residues. The CDR3 spells CSANAGFYTF. Written as DNA, the CDR3 is TGCAGTGCTAACGCAGGGTTTTACACCTTC.

A remark on this clone: At one end the junction does not follow the germline gene, possibly because of a read error. This chain links TRBV6-5 with TRBJ2-7; 9 nucleotides line up with TRBD1. Germline V gene sequence: CDR1 MNHEY, CDR2 SVGAGI. The CDR3 is made up of 12 amino acids. CDR3 in DNA: TGTGCCAGCAGCAGAGGACAGGGGATGGTTCACTTC. Amino acid sequence: CASSRGQGMVHF.

In nucleotides, the CDR3 is TGTGCCAGCATTATTAGCGGGAGCACAGATACGCAGTATTTT. Translating gives CASIISGSTDTQYF. The rearrangement uses TRBV2 and TRBJ2-3, with 7 bases identical to TRBD2. Germline lookup yields CDR1 SNHLY and CDR2 FYNNEI. The ends lost 7 bases at V and 0 bases at J; junction bases unmatched: 4. This CDR3 comprises 14 residues. The whole variable domain, filled in from reference TRBV2 and TRBJ2-3, reads EPEVTQTPSHQVTQMGQEVILRCVPISNHLYFYWYRQILGQKVEFLVSFYNNEISEKSEIFDDQFSVERPDGSNFTLKIRSTKLEDSAMYFCASIISGSTDTQYFGPGTRLTVL.

This clone turned up a few times. The V gene is TRBV4-3, the J gene TRBJ2-1, with 16 bases lining up with TRBD2. The CDR3 length is 19 residues. Losses at the gene ends were 0 bases for V and 7 bases for J; bases not matched to a gene: 9. CDR1 is LGHNA, CDR2 YSLEER, per germline. As DNA, the CDR3 is TGCGCCAGCAGCCAAGACCGGTTTGGGACTAGCGGGAGGGAAAATGAGCAGTTCTTC. This gives the protein CASSQDRFGTSGRENEQFF.

The CDR3 protein is CASSYDRFLPNTEAFF. CDR3 nucleotides: TGTGCCAGCAGTTATGACAGGTTTTTACCGAACACTGAAGCTTTCTTT. The J gene is TRBJ1-1, the V gene TRBV27; TRBD1 is a possible D gene (6 bases). Per the germline V gene, CDR1 is MNHEY and CDR2 is SMNVEV (reference sequence). The CDR3 covers 16 residues. The V and J ends lost 4 bases and 1 base respectively, with 16 bases between them.

This clone is a singleton in its sample. The chain is built from TRBV10-3 and TRBJ2-2; maybe TRBD1 (6 bases). Trimming removed 10 bases from V and 1 base from J, with 13 bases in between. The CDR3 runs to 14 residues. In germline, CDR1 is ENHRY, CDR2 SYGVKD. The CDR3 loop reads CATRGGGNTGELFF. The CDR3 DNA reads TGTGCCACCAGAGGGGGTGGGAACACCGGGGAGCTGTTTTTT.

V is TRBV21-1 and J is TRBJ2-2; the table's D call of TRBD2 was not tested on the DNA. TRBV21-1 is a documented pseudogene. This CDR3 region has 17 residues. The CDR3 loop is CASSKASGTNYTGELFF. The CDR3 coding sequence is TGTGCCAGCAGCAAGGCTAGCGGGACAAATTACACCGGGGAGCTGTTTTTT.

This chain uses TRBV5-6 with TRBJ1-2, with 7 positions matching TRBD1. J gave up 0 bases and V 4 bases, and 6 bases lay outside the gene matches. The CDR3 runs to 15 residues. Germline V gene data show CDR1 as SGHDT and CDR2 as YYEEEE. The CDR3 loop is CASSPGTAANYGYTF. In DNA, the CDR3 is TGTGCCAGCAGCCCCGGGACAGCGGCTAACTATGGCTACACCTTC.

This clone was detected only a few times. The chain combines TRBV6-2 or TRBV6-3 with TRBJ1-1; 7 bases agree with TRBD1. Germline V lookup: CDR1 MNHEY, CDR2 SVGEGT. The CDR3 runs 14 residues. Trimming removed 6 bases from V and 1 base from J; junction bases left unmatched: 5. In DNA form, the CDR3 reads TGTGCCAGCAGCCAGGGACAGCGGAACACTGAAGCTTTCTTT. Translation gives CASSQGQRNTEAFF.

V usage is TRBV19 and J usage is TRBJ2-7; possible D gene TRBD1, 6 bases. V lost 5 bases and J lost 2, with 25 bases in between. Germline values: CDR1 LNHDA, CDR2 SQIVND (reference sequence). This CDR3 has 18 residues. The CDR3 nucleotides are TGTGCCAGTAGTCCGCACCTTCAGATACAGGGAAGAACCTACGAGCAGTACTTC. Protein: CASSPHLQIQGRTYEQYF.

This clone appeared once. The chain recombines TRBV19 with TRBJ1-5; possibly TRBD1 for D (6 bases). CDR1 and CDR2 from the germline V gene are LNHDA and SQIVND (reference sequence). Trimming cost V 7 bases and J 1 base, with 17 bases left between them. This CDR3 spans 16 amino acids. In DNA, the CDR3 is TGTGCCAGTAACCTACATGACAGGCTAAGCAATCAGCCCCAGCATTTT. This translates into CASNLHDRLSNQPQHF.